These 8 T cell receptor beta chains were all obtained from the same sample, sequenced in a study of cytomegalovirus exposure and HLA in healthy donors (TCRdb year 2017). The library was obtained by the immunoSEQ multiplex PCR assay. The multiplex PCR relied on a mix of 60 forward primers for TCR Vbeta segments and 13 reverse primers for TCR Jbeta segments. The source is immuneACCESS, and TCRdb retained only in-frame sequences with V and J called. Part of the clones is not carried over; for the studies checked, unresolved V genes explain less than half of this, and the remainder is unexplained. Counted in this sample were 150,000 to 200,000 clones; roughly 80% of them appeared once. The ten largest make up approximately 7% of the sample. Sequencing was performed on PBMCs. The source of these receptors is a woman in her thirties in good health and CMV-seropositive.

The CDR3: CASSEKILGREFF. CDR3 sequence (DNA): TGTGCCAGCAGTGAAAAAATATTGGGCAGGGAATTCTTC. The chain combines TRBV2 with TRBJ2-1; D possibly corresponds to TRBD1 (5 bases). This CDR3 region has 13 residues. CDR1 is SNHLY and CDR2 is FYNNEI in the germline V gene. V gave up 2 bases and J gave up 16 bases, with 18 bases separating them.

This clone was seen just once. This sequence joins TRBV7-2 and TRBJ2-7; 7 bases align to TRBD1. J was trimmed by 3 bases and V by 1 base; bases with no gene match: 6. The CDR3 consists of 15 residues. Looked up from germline, CDR1 is SGHTA and CDR2 is FQGNSA. CDR3 nucleotide sequence: TGTGCCAGCAGCTTAGGAACAGGGGCTTTCTACGAGCAGTACTTC. Its translation: CASSLGTGAFYEQYF. Supplemented by reference TRBV7-2 and TRBJ2-7, the full variable domain reads GAGVSQSPSNKVTEKGKDVELRCDPISGHTALYWYRQSLGQGLEFLIYFQGNSAPDKSGLPSDRFSAERTGGSVSTLTIQRTQQEDSAVYLCASSLGTGAFYEQYFGPGTRLTVT.

This chain connects TRBV28 to TRBJ2-2, with 9 bases aligning to TRBD1. The CDR3 totals 16 residues. Germline-derived CDR1 and CDR2 are MDHEN and SYDVKM. The V gene end was trimmed by 2 bases and the J gene end by 3 bases; junction bases not matched to a gene: 4. For the CDR3, the DNA is TGTGCCAGCAGTTTACACAGGGGGCTTTACACCGGGGAGCTGTTTTTT. Translating it yields CASSLHRGLYTGELFF.

J is TRBJ1-6 and V is TRBV6-5; 8 positions match TRBD1. The CDR3 has 14 amino acids. The V segment lost 5 bases and the J segment 10 bases; nucleotides outside the gene matches: 7. Per germline, CDR1 MNHEY and CDR2 SVGAGI. The CDR3 DNA reads as TGTGCCAGCAGTACGGACAGGGAAGGCTCACCCCTCCACTTT. The encoded protein is CASSTDREGSPLHF.

This chain uses TRBV27 with TRBJ2-7, with TRBD2 as a possible D gene (6 bases). The CDR3 length is 16 residues. Per germline, CDR1 MNHEY and CDR2 SMNVEV (reference sequence). The V end was cut by 5 bases, the J end by 0 bases, with 17 bases between. CDR3 DNA: TGTGCCAGCAGTCCCTCCGGAGGGGAGAGCTCCTACGAGCAGTACTTC. Translated: CASSPSGGESSYEQYF.

V usage is TRBV27 and J usage is TRBJ1-2; 10 nucleotides line up with TRBD1. V gave up 3 bases and J gave up 6 bases; unmatched junction bases: 4. CDR3 length: 14 residues. The germline V gene has CDR1 MNHEY and CDR2 SMNVEV (reference sequence). The CDR3 here is CASSLGQGFHGYTF. In DNA form, the CDR3 reads TGTGCCAGCAGTTTGGGACAGGGGTTCCATGGCTACACCTTC.

The chain uses TRBV7-2 and TRBJ2-7, with D unresolved. Between the trimmed V and J ends, which lost 1 base and 0 bases, there was a span of 7 bases. There are 14 residues in the CDR3. Germline V gene data show CDR1 as SGHTA and CDR2 as FQGNSA. The CDR3 nucleotides are TGTGCCAGCAGCTTAGGGCCGTTCTCCTACGAGCAGTACTTC. The encoded protein is CASSLGPFSYEQYF.

This chain joins TRBV5-1 and TRBJ1-1, with D tentatively TRBD1 (5 bases). Per the germline V gene, CDR1 is SGHRS and CDR2 is YFSETQ. The CDR3 covers 15 residues. Trimming took 5 bases from V and 2 from J, leaving 16 bases between them. The CDR3 region is CASRKGGTANTEAFF. In DNA form, the CDR3 reads TGCGCCAGCAGAAAGGGAGGGACGGCAAACACTGAAGCTTTCTTT.